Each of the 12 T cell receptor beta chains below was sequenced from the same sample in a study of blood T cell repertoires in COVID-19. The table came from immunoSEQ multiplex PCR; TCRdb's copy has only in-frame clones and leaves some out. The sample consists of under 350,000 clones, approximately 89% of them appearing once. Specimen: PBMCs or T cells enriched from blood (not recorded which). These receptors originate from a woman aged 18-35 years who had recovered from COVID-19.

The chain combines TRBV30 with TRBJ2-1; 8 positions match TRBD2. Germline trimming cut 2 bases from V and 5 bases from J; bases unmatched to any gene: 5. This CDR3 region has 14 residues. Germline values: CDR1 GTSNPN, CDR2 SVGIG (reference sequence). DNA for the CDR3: TGTGCCTGGAGTTTCGGGAGGGCCAACAATGAGCAGTTCTTC. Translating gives CAWSFGRANNEQFF.

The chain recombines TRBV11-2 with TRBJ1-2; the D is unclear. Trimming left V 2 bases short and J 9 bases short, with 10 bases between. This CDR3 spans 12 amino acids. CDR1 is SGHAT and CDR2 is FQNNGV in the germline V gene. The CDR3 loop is CASSLNGDSYTF. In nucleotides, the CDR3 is TGTGCCAGCAGCTTAAACGGGGATAGCTACACCTTC.

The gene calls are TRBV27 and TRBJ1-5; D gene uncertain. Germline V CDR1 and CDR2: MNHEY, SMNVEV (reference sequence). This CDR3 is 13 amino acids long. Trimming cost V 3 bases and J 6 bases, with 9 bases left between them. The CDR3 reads CASSFAWSQPQHF. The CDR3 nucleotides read TGTGCCAGCAGTTTCGCGTGGTCTCAGCCCCAGCATTTT.

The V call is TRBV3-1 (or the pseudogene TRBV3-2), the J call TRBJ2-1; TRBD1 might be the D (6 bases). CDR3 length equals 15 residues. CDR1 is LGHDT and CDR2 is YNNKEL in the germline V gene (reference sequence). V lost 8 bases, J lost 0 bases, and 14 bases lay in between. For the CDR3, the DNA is TGTGCCAGCGGGTCCAGGGGAAGCTCCTACAATGAGCAGTTCTTC. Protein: CASGSRGSSYNEQFF.

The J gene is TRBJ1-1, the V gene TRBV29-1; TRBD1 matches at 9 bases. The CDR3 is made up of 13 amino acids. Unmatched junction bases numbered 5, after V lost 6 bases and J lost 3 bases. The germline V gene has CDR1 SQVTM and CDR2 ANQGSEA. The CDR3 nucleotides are TGCAGCGTCGCGGGACAGGGAGACACTGAAGCTTTCTTT. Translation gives CSVAGQGDTEAFF.

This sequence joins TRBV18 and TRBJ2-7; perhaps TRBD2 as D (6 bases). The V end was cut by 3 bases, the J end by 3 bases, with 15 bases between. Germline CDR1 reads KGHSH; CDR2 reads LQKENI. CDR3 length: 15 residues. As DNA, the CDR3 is TGTGCCAGCTCACCTTCTAGCGCCCTTTACTACGAGCAGTACTTC. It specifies CASSPSSALYYEQYF.

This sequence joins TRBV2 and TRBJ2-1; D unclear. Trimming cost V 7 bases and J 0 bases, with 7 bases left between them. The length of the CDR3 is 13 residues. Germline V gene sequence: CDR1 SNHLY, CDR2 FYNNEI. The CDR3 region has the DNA TGTGCCAGCAAAGGAGACTCCTACAATGAGCAGTTCTTC. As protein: CASKGDSYNEQFF.

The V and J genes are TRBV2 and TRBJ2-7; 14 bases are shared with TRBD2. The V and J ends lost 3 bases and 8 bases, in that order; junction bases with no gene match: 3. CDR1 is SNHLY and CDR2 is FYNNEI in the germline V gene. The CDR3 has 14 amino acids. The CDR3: CASSETSGRAQQYF. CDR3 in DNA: TGTGCCAGCAGTGAGACTAGCGGGAGGGCCCAGCAGTACTTC.

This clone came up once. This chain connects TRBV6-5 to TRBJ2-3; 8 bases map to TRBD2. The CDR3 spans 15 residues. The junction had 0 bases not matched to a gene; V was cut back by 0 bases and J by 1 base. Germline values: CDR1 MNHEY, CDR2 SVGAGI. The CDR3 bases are TGTGCCAGCAGTTACTCGACTAGCGGCACAGATACGCAGTATTTT. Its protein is CASSYSTSGTDTQYF.

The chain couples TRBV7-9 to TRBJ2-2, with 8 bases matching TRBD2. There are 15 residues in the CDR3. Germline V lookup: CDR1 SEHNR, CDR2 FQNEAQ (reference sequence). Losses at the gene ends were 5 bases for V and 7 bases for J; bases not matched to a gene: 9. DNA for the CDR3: TGTGCCAGCAGCCTCCACGGGACTAGTAACGGGGAGCTGTTTTTT. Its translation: CASSLHGTSNGELFF.

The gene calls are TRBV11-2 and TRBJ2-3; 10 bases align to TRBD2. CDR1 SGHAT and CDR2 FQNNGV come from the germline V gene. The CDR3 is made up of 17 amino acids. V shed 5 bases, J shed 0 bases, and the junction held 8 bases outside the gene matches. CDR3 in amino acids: CASSNERGGLSTDTQYF. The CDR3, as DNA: TGTGCCAGCAGCAACGAGCGGGGGGGCCTTAGCACAGATACGCAGTATTTT.

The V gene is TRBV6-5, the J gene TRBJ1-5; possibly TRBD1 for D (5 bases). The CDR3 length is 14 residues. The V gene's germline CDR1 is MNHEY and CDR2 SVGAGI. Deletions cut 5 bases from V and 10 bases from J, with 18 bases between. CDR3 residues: CASSLQVGQDPQHF. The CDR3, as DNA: TGTGCCAGCAGTCTCCAGGTCGGACAAGATCCCCAGCATTTT.